The 9 T cell receptor beta chains given below trace back to one sample, sequenced in a study of T cells of healthy individuals. TCRdb called the 5' RACE reads again in MiXCR, with one record for every CDR3 protein. The sample includes around 63,000 distinct CDR3 sequences, about a sixth seen only once; the top ten take around 4.5%. The receptors derive from a human donor in good health.

This clonotype was picked up many times. The chain carries TRBV7-9 and TRBJ2-1; TRBD1 agrees at 10 bases. Germline V gene lookup returns CDR1 SEHNR and CDR2 FQNEAQ (reference sequence). V lost 5 bases to trimming and J lost 9 bases; unmatched junction nucleotides: 7. The length of the CDR3 is 14 residues. The CDR3 reads CASSPDRGPREQFF. Here the CDR3 DNA reads TGTGCCAGCAGCCCAGACAGGGGGCCTCGTGAGCAGTTCTTC.

The chain employs TRBV4-3 and TRBJ2-1, with D possibly TRBD2 on 6 matching bases. CDR3 length: 13 amino acids. CDR1 is LGHNA and CDR2 is YSLEER in the germline V gene. V was shortened by 0 bases and J by 7 bases, with 7 bases between the two germline ends. In DNA, the CDR3 is TGCGCCAGCAGCCAAGAGCGGGGAAATGAGCAGTTCTTC. It codes for CASSQERGNEQFF.

This clonotype was picked up many times. The CDR3 nucleotides read TGTGCCAGCAGCTTGTTGCCAGGCCGGACAGGCAACTATGGCTACACCTTC. As protein: CASSLLPGRTGNYGYTF. V usage is TRBV5-8 and J usage is TRBJ1-2, with 7 bases lining up with TRBD1. The CDR3 has 17 residues. Germline CDR1 SGHTS, CDR2 YDEGEE. V was clipped by 1 base and J by 2 bases; unmatched bases: 11.

This clonotype was counted between two and nine times. The rearrangement uses TRBV5-5 and TRBJ2-7; 7 positions agree with TRBD2. The germline CDR1 and CDR2 sequences are SGHKS and YYEKEE (reference sequence). This CDR3 has 16 amino acids. V shed 4 bases, J shed 2 bases, and the junction held 12 bases outside the gene matches. The CDR3, as DNA: TGTGCCAGCAGCCAGAATATAGCGGGTAACGCCTACGAGCAGTACTTC. As protein: CASSQNIAGNAYEQYF.

On this clonotype: The germline gene is not matched at one end of the junction; a read error may be the cause. This chain connects TRBV2 to TRBJ1-5, with 7 bases matching TRBD1. There are 12 residues in the CDR3. Germline V gene data show CDR1 as SNHLY and CDR2 as FYNNEI. Here the CDR3 reads CASNRGNQPQRF. In DNA form, the CDR3 reads TGTGCCAGCAACAGGGGAAATCAGCCCCAGCGTTTT.

J is TRBJ2-7 and V is TRBV25-1; 7 nucleotides agree with TRBD2. Looked up from germline, CDR1 is MGHDK and CDR2 is SYGVNS. The CDR3 extends over 13 amino acids. The V segment lost 10 bases and the J segment 2 bases; nucleotides outside the gene matches: 8. The CDR3 DNA sequence: TGTGCCACCCAGCCAAGCGGGACCTACGAGCAGTACTTC. Translated: CATQPSGTYEQYF.

This clonotype has only a few counts. The chain uses TRBV28 and TRBJ2-7, with 11 bases aligning to TRBD2. CDR1 and CDR2 from the germline V gene are MDHEN and SYDVKM. This CDR3 has 15 residues. The V gene end was trimmed by 5 bases and the J gene end by 3 bases; junction bases not matched to a gene: 6. Here the CDR3 DNA reads TGTGCCAGCAGTACGGGACTAGCGGACGTCTACGAGCAGTACTTC. It encodes CASSTGLADVYEQYF.

This clonotype was seen only a few times. V usage is TRBV7-3 and J usage is TRBJ2-5; D not certain. The V gene lost 5 bases and the J gene lost 2 bases, with 15 bases spanning the gap. In germline, CDR1 is SGHTA, CDR2 FQGTGA. This CDR3 contains 15 residues. The CDR3, as DNA: TGTGCCAGCAGCCGTACCCCGGCACCTCAAGAGACCCAGTACTTC. Protein product: CASSRTPAPQETQYF.

In this sample, this clonotype turned up a few times. V is TRBV3-1 and J is TRBJ2-5, with D perhaps assigned TRBD1 or TRBD2 (5 bases each). This CDR3 contains 16 residues. Trimming took 3 bases from V and 5 from J, leaving 19 bases between them. Germline V gene lookup returns CDR1 LGHDT and CDR2 YNNKEL (reference sequence). This chain's CDR3 is CASSHGAVKLGETQYF. Written as DNA, the CDR3 is TGTGCCAGCAGCCACGGGGCGGTCAAACTGGGGGAGACCCAGTACTTC.